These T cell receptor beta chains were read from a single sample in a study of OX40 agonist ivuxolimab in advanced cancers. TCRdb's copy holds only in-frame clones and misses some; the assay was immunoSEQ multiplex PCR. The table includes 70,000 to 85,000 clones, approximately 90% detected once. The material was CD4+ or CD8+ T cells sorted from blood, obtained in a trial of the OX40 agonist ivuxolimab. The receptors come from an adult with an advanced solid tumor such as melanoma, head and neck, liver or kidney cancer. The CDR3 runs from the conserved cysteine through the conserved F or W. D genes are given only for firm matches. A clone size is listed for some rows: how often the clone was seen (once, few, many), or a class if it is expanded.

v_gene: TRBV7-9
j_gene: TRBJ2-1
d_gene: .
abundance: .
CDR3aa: CASSLFPGHRVNEQFF
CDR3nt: TGTGCCAGCAGCTTATTTCCGGGACATAGGGTCAATGAGCAGTTCTTC

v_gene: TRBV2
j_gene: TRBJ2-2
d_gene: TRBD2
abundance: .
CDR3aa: CASRGLAGGFGELFF
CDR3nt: TGTGCCAGCAGGGGACTAGCGGGAGGCTTCGGGGAGCTGTTTTTT

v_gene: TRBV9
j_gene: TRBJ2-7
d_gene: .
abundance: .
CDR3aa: CASSVDWGRQYEQYF
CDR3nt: TGTGCCAGCAGCGTAGACTGGGGGAGACAGTACGAGCAGTACTTC

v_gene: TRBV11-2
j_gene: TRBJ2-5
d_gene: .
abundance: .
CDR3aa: CASSPWAGYQETQYF
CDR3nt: TGTGCCAGCAGCCCTTGGGCGGGGTACCAAGAGACCCAGTACTTC

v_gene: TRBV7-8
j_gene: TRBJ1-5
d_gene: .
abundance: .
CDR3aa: CASSTGGANLFRSQPQHF
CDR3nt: TGTGCCAGCAGTACGGGCGGAGCTAACCTTTTCAGGAGTCAGCCCCAGCATTTT

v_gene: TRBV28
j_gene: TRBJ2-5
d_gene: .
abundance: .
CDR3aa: CASSLAVGFKRETQYF
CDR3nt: TGTGCCAGCAGTTTGGCGGTGGGGTTCAAGCGTGAGACCCAGTACTTC

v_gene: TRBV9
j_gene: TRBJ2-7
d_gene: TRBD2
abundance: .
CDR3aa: CASSVREYLGEQYF
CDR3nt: TGTGCCAGCAGCGTGCGGGAGTATTTGGGCGAGCAGTACTTC

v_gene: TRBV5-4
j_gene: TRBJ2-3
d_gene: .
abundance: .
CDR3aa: CASSRASADDTDTQYF
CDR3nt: TGTGCCAGCAGCAGGGCGTCTGCGGACGACACAGATACGCAGTATTTT

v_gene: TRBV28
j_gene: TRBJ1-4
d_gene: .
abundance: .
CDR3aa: CASSLQNGQVDEKLFF
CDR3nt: TGTGCCAGCAGTTTACAAAATGGTCAGGTGGATGAAAAACTGTTTTTT

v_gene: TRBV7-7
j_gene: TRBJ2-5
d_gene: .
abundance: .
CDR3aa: CASSLAERSATQYF
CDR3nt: TGTGCTAGCAGCTTAGCTGAGCGGTCGGCGACCCAGTACTTC

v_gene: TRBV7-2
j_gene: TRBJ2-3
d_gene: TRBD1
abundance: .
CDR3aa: CASSAFRDSFTDTQYF
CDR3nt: TGTGCCAGCAGCGCCTTCCGGGACAGCTTCACAGATACGCAGTATTTT

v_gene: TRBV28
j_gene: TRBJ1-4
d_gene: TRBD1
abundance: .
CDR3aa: CASSLGRGFGTNEKLFF
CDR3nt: TGTGCCAGCAGTTTGGGCAGGGGGTTTGGAACTAATGAAAAACTGTTTTTT

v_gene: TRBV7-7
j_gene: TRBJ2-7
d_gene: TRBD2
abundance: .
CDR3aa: CANLGSLWWLAGVYEQYF
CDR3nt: TGTGCTAACCTGGGATCTCTTTGGTGGCTAGCGGGAGTATACGAGCAGTACTTC

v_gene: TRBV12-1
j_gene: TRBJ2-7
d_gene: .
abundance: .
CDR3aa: CASTIRGSPGQQYF
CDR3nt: TGTGCCAGCACCATTAGAGGGTCTCCGGGACAGCAGTACTTC

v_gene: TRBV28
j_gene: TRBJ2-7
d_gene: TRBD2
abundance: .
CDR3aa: CASSPSRGLAGGPYYEQYF
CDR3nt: TGTGCCAGCAGTCCGTCACGCGGACTAGCGGGGGGTCCCTACTACGAGCAGTACTTC

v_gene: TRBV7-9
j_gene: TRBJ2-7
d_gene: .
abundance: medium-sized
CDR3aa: CASSLRVNYEQYF
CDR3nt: TGTGCCAGCAGCCTCAGGGTCAACTACGAGCAGTACTTC

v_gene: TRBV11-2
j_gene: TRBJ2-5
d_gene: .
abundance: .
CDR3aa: CASSFDRIKRPQYF
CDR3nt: TGTGCCAGCAGCTTCGACAGGATCAAGAGACCCCAGTACTTC

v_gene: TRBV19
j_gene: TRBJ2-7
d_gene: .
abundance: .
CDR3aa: CASSATSEGEQYF
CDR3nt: TGTGCCAGTAGTGCAACATCTGAGGGGGAGCAGTACTTC

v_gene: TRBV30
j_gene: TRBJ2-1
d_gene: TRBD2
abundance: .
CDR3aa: CAWAIAGGYNEQFF
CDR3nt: TGTGCCTGGGCCATAGCGGGAGGGTACAATGAGCAGTTCTTC

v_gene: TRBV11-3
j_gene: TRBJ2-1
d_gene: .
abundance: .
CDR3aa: CASSPATGREQFF
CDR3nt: TGTGCCAGCAGCCCGGCGACAGGTCGAGAGCAGTTCTTC

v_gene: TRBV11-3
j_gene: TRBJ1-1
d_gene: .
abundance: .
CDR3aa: CASSFGPNTEAFF
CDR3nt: TGTGCCAGCAGCTTCGGCCCCAACACTGAAGCTTTCTTT

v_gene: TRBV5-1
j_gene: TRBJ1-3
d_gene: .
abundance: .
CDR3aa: CASSSQTYPDPRNTIYF
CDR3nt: TGCGCCAGCAGCTCCCAGACATATCCGGATCCCCGAAACACCATATATTTT

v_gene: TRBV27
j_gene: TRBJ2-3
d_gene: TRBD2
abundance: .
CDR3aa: CASRPKNLGLAGVEDTQYF
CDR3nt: TGTGCCAGCAGGCCGAAGAACCTGGGACTAGCGGGAGTTGAAGATACGCAGTATTTT

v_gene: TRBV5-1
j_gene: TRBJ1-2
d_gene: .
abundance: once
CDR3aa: CASRRADNYGYTF
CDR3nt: TGCGCCAGCAGGAGGGCGGACAACTATGGCTACACCTTC

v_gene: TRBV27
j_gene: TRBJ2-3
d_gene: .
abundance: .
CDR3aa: CASSLSRWGVEDTQYF
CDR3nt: TGTGCCAGCAGTTTATCGCGTTGGGGGGTGGAGGATACGCAGTATTTT

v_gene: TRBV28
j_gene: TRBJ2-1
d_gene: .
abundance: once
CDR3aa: CASSSPGGGAYNEQFF
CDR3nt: TGTGCCAGCAGTTCCCCCGGGGGCGGGGCCTACAATGAGCAGTTCTTC

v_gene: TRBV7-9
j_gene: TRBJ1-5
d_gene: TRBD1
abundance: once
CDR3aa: CASSLGDRLDQPQHF
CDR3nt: TGTGCCAGCAGCTTAGGGGACAGGTTGGATCAGCCCCAGCATTTT

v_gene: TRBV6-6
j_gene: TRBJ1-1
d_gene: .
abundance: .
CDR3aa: CASSYGAKLDTEAFF
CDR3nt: TGTGCCAGCAGTTACGGGGCTAAGTTGGACACTGAAGCTTTCTTT

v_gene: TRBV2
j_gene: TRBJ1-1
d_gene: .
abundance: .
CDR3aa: CASTPERVNTEAFF
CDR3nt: TGTGCCAGCACCCCGGAGAGGGTGAACACTGAAGCTTTCTTT

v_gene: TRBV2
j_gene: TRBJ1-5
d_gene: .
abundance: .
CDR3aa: CASTGLASANQPQHF
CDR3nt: TGTGCCAGCACGGGATTAGCATCGGCCAATCAGCCCCAGCATTTT

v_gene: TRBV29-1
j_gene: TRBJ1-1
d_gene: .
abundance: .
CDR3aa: CSASNTEAFF
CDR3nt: TGCAGCGCCAGCAACACTGAAGCTTTCTTT

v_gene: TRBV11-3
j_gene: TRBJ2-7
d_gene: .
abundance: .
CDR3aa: CASSSPGNYEQYF
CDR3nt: TGTGCCAGCAGCTCTCCGGGAAACTACGAGCAGTACTTC

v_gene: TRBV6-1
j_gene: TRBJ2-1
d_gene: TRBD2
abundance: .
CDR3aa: CASSDLAGEVGEQFF
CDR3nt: TGTGCCAGCAGTGATTTAGCGGGAGAAGTCGGTGAGCAGTTCTTC

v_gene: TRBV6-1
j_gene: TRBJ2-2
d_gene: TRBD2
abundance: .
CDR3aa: CASRASGSPGELFF
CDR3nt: TGTGCCAGCAGGGCTAGCGGGAGCCCTGGGGAGCTGTTTTTT

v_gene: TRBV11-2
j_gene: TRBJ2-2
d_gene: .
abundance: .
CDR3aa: CASSLGRTGELFF
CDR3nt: TGTGCCAGCAGCTTAGGGCGGACCGGGGAGCTGTTTTTT

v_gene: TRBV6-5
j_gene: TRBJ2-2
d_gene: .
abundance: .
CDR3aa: CAARDTVFGELFF
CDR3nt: TGTGCCGCCAGGGATACTGTTTTCGGGGAGCTGTTTTTT

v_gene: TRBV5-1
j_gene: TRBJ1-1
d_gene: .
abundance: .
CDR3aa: CASSLRGTEAFF
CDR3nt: TGCGCCAGCAGCTTGAGGGGCACTGAAGCTTTCTTC

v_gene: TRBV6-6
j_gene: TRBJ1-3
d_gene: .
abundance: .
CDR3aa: CASSDLGVGNTIYF
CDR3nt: TGTGCCAGCAGTGACTTAGGGGTTGGAAACACCATATATTTT

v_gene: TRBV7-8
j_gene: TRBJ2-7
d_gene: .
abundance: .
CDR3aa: CASSLSPKGGSSYEQYF
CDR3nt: TGTGCCAGCAGCTTATCCCCCAAGGGGGGAAGCTCCTACGAGCAGTACTTC

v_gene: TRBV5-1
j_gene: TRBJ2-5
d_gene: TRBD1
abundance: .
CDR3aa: CASSFDRGETQYF
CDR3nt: TGCGCCAGCAGCTTCGACAGGGGGGAGACCCAGTACTTC

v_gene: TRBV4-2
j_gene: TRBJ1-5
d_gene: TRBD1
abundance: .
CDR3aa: CASSHGDRGNQPQHF
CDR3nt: TGTGCCAGCAGCCATGGGGACAGGGGGAATCAGCCCCAGCATTTT

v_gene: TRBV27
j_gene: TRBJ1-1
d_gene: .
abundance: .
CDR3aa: CASRPTGMNTEAFF
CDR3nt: TGTGCCAGCAGACCGACGGGAATGAACACTGAAGCTTTCTTT